This is a list of T cell receptor beta chains from one sample in a study of T cell responses to AZD1222 COVID-19 vaccine. Clones were sequenced by immunoSEQ multiplex PCR, and TCRdb holds only the in-frame ones, with some missing. Among about 130,000 clones listed, about nine tenths were seen once. Sequencing used peripheral blood, obtained on day 0 of AZD1222 vaccination. The source of these receptors is an adult in good health. The CDR3 runs from the conserved cysteine through the conserved F or W. A D gene is named only where the DNA matches it firmly. Expanded clones are given a class, and other clones once, few, many or no size at all.

>TRBJ1-5|TRBD1|TRBV5-5|.
TGTGCCAGCAGAGAGACGGACAGGGGTCGTGAGCCCCAGCATTTT
CASRETDRGREPQHF
>TRBJ1-1|TRBD1|TRBV18|.
TGTGCCAGCTCACCTGGACAGGCGTCTGAAGCTTTCTTT
CASSPGQASEAFF
>TRBJ2-2|.|TRBV27|.
TGTGCCAGCCCTAGGGGAAGTCGATCCGGGGAGCTGTTTTTT
CASPRGSRSGELFF
>TRBJ2-2|.|TRBV20-1|.
TGCAGTGCTAGTCGGGGAGCGAACACCGGGGAGCTGTTTTTT
CSASRGANTGELFF
>TRBJ2-3|TRBD2|TRBV7-3|.
TGTGCCAGCAGCCCCCAGGCATCCGCAGCGGGGGGGCGTGATACGCAGTATTTT
CASSPQASAAGGRDTQYF
>TRBJ2-1|TRBD2|TRBV6-5|.
TGTGCCAGCAGGTCCGGACTAGCGGGGGACAATGAGCAGTTCTTC
CASRSGLAGDNEQFF
>TRBJ2-2|TRBD2|TRBV2|once
TGTGCCAGCAGTGAACCTGGGGAGGGGACTAACACCGGGGAGCTGTTTTTT
CASSEPGEGTNTGELFF
>TRBJ2-7|.|TRBV11-2|.
TGTGCCAGCAGCTTAGGCGGCCGCGGGGAGCAGTACTTC
CASSLGGRGEQYF
>TRBJ1-1|.|TRBV28|.
TGTGCCAGCAGTCAACTCAACACTGAAGCTTTCTTT
CASSQLNTEAFF
>TRBJ2-2|.|TRBV12-3/TRBV12-4|.
TGTGCCAGCAGTTTAGTGGGGAGGGAGCTGTTTTTT
CASSLVGRELFF
>TRBJ1-5|.|TRBV4-1|once
TGCGCCAGCAGCCGCGGCCCGGCAGGGAGAGGGCCCAATCAGCCCCAGCATTTT
CASSRGPAGRGPNQPQHF
>TRBJ1-4|.|TRBV5-6|.
TGTGCCAGCAGCTATAGGGGGGGACGACTGTTTTTT
CASSYRGGRLFF
>TRBJ1-4|.|TRBV18|.
TGTGCCAGCTCGCCCAGAAACGGGGTTAATGAAAAACTGTTTTTT
CASSPRNGVNEKLFF
>TRBJ2-1|TRBD2|TRBV7-2|.
TGTGCCAGCAGCTCGATAGCGGGTGCCTACAATGAGCAGTTCTTC
CASSSIAGAYNEQFF
>TRBJ2-5|.|TRBV15|.
TGTGCCACCAGCAGAGATAGACTGGGCGGGGAGACCCAGTACTTC
CATSRDRLGGETQYF
>TRBJ2-1|.|TRBV11-1|.
TGTGCCAGCAGCCAGCAGATTACTTACAATGAGCAGTTCTTC
CASSQQITYNEQFF
>TRBJ1-5|.|TRBV1|.
TGCACCAGCAGCCAAGATGGAAAAGGGACAGGGGAATCTCAGCCCCAGCATTTT
CTSSQDGKGTGESQPQHF
>TRBJ2-1|TRBD1|TRBV2|.
TGTGCCAGCAGTGTCCACAGGGGGCGCCTGGGCAATGAGCAGTTCTTC
CASSVHRGRLGNEQFF
>TRBJ2-7|.|TRBV5-5|.
TGTGCCAGCAGCGACGGGGGCACAGTTTCTACCTACGAGCAGTACTTC
CASSDGGTVSTYEQYF
>TRBJ1-5|.|TRBV3-1/TRBV3-2|.
TGTGCCAGCAGCCAAGTGTCGGGGGATCAGCCCCAGCATTTT
CASSQVSGDQPQHF
>TRBJ2-1|TRBD2|TRBV9|.
TGTGCCCGCCGCGGGGGGGCCGGGGATGAGCAGTTCTTC
CARRGGAGDEQFF
>TRBJ2-3|TRBD2|TRBV24-1|.
TGTGCCACCAGTGACCTCACCCGGACTAGCGGGGCCGGGGATACGCAGTATTTT
CATSDLTRTSGAGDTQYF
>TRBJ2-5|.|TRBV18|.
TGTGCCAGCTCACCACCCGACCCACCTTCGGAGACCCAGTACTTC
CASSPPDPPSETQYF
>TRBJ1-6|.|TRBV6-5|.
TGTGCCAGCAAGGAGAATGGTGATTCACCCCTCCACTTT
CASKENGDSPLHF
>TRBJ1-1|TRBD1|TRBV3-1/TRBV3-2|.
TGTGCCAGCAGCCAAGGGGGGACAGGGGTGGCTAGGACCACTGAAGCTTTCTTT
CASSQGGTGVARTTEAFF
>TRBJ2-2|.|TRBV7-3|.
TGTGCCAGCAGCCTCCAAAGCACCGGGGAGCTGTTTTTT
CASSLQSTGELFF
>TRBJ1-5|.|TRBV28|.
TGTGCCAGCAGTGGAGGGGCAGGTGGCCAGCCCCAGCATTTT
CASSGGAGGQPQHF
>TRBJ2-1|.|TRBV6-5|once
TGTGCCAGCAGGGGTAGTGGGTCCAATGAGCAGTTCTTC
CASRGSGSNEQFF
>TRBJ1-4|.|TRBV12-3/TRBV12-4|.
TGTGCCAGTCAACAGGGAAGGAGTGAAAAACTGTTTTTT
CASQQGRSEKLFF
>TRBJ1-2|TRBD1|TRBV5-6|.
TGTGCCAGCAGCTTGCATAACAGGGGTAACTATGGCTACACCTTC
CASSLHNRGNYGYTF